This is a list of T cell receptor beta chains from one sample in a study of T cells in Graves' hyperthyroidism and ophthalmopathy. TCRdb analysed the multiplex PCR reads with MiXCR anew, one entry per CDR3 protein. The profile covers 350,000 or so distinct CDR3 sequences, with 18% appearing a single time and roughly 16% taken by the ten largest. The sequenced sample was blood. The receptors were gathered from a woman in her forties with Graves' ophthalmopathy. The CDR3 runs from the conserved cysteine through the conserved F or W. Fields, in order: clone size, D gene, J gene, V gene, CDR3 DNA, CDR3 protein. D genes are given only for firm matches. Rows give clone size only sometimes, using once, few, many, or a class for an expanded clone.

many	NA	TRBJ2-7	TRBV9	TGTGCCAGCAGCGTAGACGGGAGTACCTACGAGCAGTACTTC	CASSVDGSTYEQYF
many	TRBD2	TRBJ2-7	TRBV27	TGTGCCAGCAGCGACACCGGGACTAGTCGATCCCGGGCGGGCGAGCAGTACTTC	CASSDTGTSRSRAGEQYF
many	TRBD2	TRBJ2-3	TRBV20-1	TGCAGTGCTCTGCCTGGGACTAGTACAGATACGCAGTATTTT	CSALPGTSTDTQYF
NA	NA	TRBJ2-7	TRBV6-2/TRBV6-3	TGTGCCAGCAGTTACAGTTGGACTACCTACTACGAGCAGTACTTC	CASSYSWTTYYEQYF
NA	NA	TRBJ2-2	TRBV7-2	TGTGTCAGCAAGAGAGGCGGCGGGGAGCTGCTTTTT	CVSKRGGGELLF
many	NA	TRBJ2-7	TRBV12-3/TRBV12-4	TGTGCCAGCAGTTTAGGGCTAGCGCGGGAGCAGTACTTC	CASSLGLAREQYF
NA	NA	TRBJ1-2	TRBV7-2	TGTGCCAGCAGCTTAGGCTCAGCCGCTAACTATGGCTACACCTTC	CASSLGSAANYGYTF
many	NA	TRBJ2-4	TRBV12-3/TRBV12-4	TGTGCCAGCAGTTTAGGTATGAGGGAACTCAAAAACATTCAGTACTTC	CASSLGMRELKNIQYF
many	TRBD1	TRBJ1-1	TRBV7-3	TGTGCCAGCAGCTCTTCAGGGGGCATGACTGAAGCTTTCTTT	CASSSSGGMTEAFF
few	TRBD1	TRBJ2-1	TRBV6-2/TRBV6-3	TGTGCCAGCAGTTTCCGGGACAGGGGTTTCAATGAGCAGTTCTTC	CASSFRDRGFNEQFF
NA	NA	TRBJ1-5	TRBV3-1	TGTGCCAGCAGCCATGGTGGTAATCAGCCCCAGCATTTT	CASSHGGNQPQHF
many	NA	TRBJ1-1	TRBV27	TGTGCCAGCAGTTTATCGGCAGGGCTTAAGAACACTGAAGCTTTCTTT	CASSLSAGLKNTEAFF
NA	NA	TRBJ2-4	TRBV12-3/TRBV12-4	TGTGCCAGCAGATCCAGGGCTTCGGTCAAAAACATTCAGTACTTC	CASRSRASVKNIQYF
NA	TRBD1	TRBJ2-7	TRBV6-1	TGTGCCAGCAGCCCGACAGGGCGAAGTCTTTACGAGCAGTACTTC	CASSPTGRSLYEQYF
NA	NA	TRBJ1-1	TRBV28	TGTGCCAGCAGCTTCCGGGGTTTGAACATGAACACTGAAGCTTTCTTT	CASSFRGLNMNTEAFF
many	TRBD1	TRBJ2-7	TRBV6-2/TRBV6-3	TGTGCCAGCAGTTACCCCGGACAGGGGGACTACGAGCAGTACTTC	CASSYPGQGDYEQYF
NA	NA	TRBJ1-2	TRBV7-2	TGTGCCAGCAGCTTAGTCTCGGTTAACTATGGCTACACCTTC	CASSLVSVNYGYTF
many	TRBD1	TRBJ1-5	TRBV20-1	TGCAGTGCCACGGGACAGGGCGTATTGCGGCCCCAGCATTTT	CSATGQGVLRPQHF
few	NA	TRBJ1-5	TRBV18	TGTGCCAGCTCACCACCGAAGGCAGGCAGACGGCAGCCCCAGCATTTT	CASSPPKAGRRQPQHF
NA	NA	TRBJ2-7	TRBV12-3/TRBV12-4	TGTGCCAGCAGTTTCGTACAGGGTAGGGAGCAGTACTTC	CASSFVQGREQYF
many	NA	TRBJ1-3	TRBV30	TGTGCCTGGAGTGACGGCTACTCTGGAAACACCATATATTTT	CAWSDGYSGNTIYF
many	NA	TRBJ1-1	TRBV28	TGTGCCAGCAGTTGGGCGGCCGGCACTGAAGCTTTCTTT	CASSWAAGTEAFF
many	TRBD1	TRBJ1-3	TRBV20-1	TGCAGTGCTCTGGACAGGAATGGAAACACCATATATTTT	CSALDRNGNTIYF
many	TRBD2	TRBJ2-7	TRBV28	TGTGCCAGCACCCTAGCGGGCAATTACGAGCAGTACTTC	CASTLAGNYEQYF
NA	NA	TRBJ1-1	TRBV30	TGTGCCTGGAAGTACCGATCGAACACTGAAGCTTTCTTT	CAWKYRSNTEAFF
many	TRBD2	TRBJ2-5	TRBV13	TGTGCCAGCAGCCTCTTTAGCGGGCGAGACCAAGAGACCCAGTACTTC	CASSLFSGRDQETQYF
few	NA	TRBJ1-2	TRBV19	TGTGCCAGTATCTCCCGGACCTCCTATGGCCACACCTTC	CASISRTSYGHTF
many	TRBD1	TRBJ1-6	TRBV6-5	TGTGCCAGCAGTTACACCGGGACAGCAAATTCACCCCTCCACTTT	CASSYTGTANSPLHF
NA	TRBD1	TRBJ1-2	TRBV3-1	TGTGCCAGCAGTCCTTCGGGACAGGGGATCGATGGCTACACCTTC	CASSPSGQGIDGYTF
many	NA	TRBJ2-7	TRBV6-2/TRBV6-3	TGTGCCGTTGCTCCGGGAGTATCGTACGAGCAGTACTTC	CAVAPGVSYEQYF
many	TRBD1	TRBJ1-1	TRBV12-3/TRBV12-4	TGTGCCAGCAGTTTCCGGGACAGGGGTCCTACTGAAGCTTTCTTT	CASSFRDRGPTEAFF
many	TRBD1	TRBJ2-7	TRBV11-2	TGTGCCAGCAGCAATACGGGACAGGGGACCCATTACGAGCAGTACTTC	CASSNTGQGTHYEQYF
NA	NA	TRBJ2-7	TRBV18	TGTGCCAGCTCACCACCGAGGTCAGTCTACGAGCAGTACTTC	CASSPPRSVYEQYF
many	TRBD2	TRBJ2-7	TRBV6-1	TGTGCCAGCAGTGGGACTAGCGGGCCCCCCTACGAGCAGTACTTC	CASSGTSGPPYEQYF
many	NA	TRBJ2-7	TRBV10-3	TGTGCCATCAGTGAGGGGGGCCTTCCCTACGAGCAGTACTTC	CAISEGGLPYEQYF
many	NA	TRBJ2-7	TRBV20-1	TGCAGTGCTAGAGATACCGAGGGTTGGGAGCAGTACTTC	CSARDTEGWEQYF
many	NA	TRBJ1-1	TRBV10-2	TGCGCCAGCAGTGAAGGGTGGGTCACTGAAGCTTTCTTT	CASSEGWVTEAFF
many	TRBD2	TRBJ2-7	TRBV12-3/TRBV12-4	TGTGCCAGCAGTTTTAGGGGTCTAGTAGCGGGCCTCTACGAGCAGTACTTC	CASSFRGLVAGLYEQYF
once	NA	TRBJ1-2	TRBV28	TGTGCCAGCAGTTTGGAGCTTTTCTATGGCTACACCTTC	CASSLELFYGYTF
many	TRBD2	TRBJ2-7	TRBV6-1	TGTGCCAGCAGTGTAAGGACTAGCGGGAGCGAGCAGTACTTC	CASSVRTSGSEQYF
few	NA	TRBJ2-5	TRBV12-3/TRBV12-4	TGTGCCAGCAGCCATGGAGAGACCCAGTACTTC	CASSHGETQYF
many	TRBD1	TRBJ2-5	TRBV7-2	TGTGCCAGCAGCCAGGGGGTCAGCGATAAAGAGACCCAGTACTTC	CASSQGVSDKETQYF
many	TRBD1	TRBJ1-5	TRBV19	TGTGCCAGTAGTATAGGGGACAGAACCTTTTTT	CASSIGDRTFF
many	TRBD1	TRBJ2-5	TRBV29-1	TGCAGCGGCAGGACAGGGATAGAGACCCAGTACTTC	CSGRTGIETQYF
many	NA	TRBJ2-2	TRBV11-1	TGTGCCAGCAGCTTTCGCCGGGGATTTAAGGAGAACACCGGGGAGCTGTTTTTT	CASSFRRGFKENTGELFF
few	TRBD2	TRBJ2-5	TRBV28	TGTGCCAGCAGGGATCTAGCGGGGACTCAAGAGACTCAGTACTTC	CASRDLAGTQETQYF
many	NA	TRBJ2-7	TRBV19	TGTGCCAGCTTCGGCGCTCCCTCCTACGAGCAGTACTTC	CASFGAPSYEQYF
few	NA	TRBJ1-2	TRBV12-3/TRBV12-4	TGTGCCAGCAGTCGTACCGGGGCCCGGTATGGCTACACCTTC	CASSRTGARYGYTF
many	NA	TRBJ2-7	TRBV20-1	TGCAGTGCTAACCCCGACAGGCCCCCCTACGAGCAGTACTTC	CSANPDRPPYEQYF
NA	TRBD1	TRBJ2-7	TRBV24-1	TGTGCCACCAGTGAGTGGAAAAGGGGGCGGTTGGACTACGAGCAGTACTTC	CATSEWKRGRLDYEQYF
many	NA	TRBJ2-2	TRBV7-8	TGTGCCAGCACGGCGACCGGGGAGCTGTTTTTT	CASTATGELFF
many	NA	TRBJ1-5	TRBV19	TGTGCCAGTACGGATAAGGGGCCCGATCAGCCCCAGCATTTT	CASTDKGPDQPQHF
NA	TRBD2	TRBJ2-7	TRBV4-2	TGTGCCAGCAGCCAAGAAGGCGGGGGAAGATCCTACGAGCAGTACTTC	CASSQEGGGRSYEQYF
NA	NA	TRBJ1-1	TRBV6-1	TGTGCCAGCAGTGAAACGACAGGCCTGAACACTGAAGCTTTCTTT	CASSETTGLNTEAFF
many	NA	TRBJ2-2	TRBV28	TGTGCCAGCAGTTTATTGAGCACCGGGGAGCTGTTTTTT	CASSLLSTGELFF